The T cell receptor beta chain under discussion was sequenced for a study of CD8+CD57+ T cells in acquired aplastic anemia. Looking at the study overall: Sorting CD4+ and CD8+ cells gave DNA averaging approximately 3 ug. Points from the study as a whole: CD8+ Simpson's diversity in patients was not significantly different from that in controls.

Only patients with CD8+CD57+ cell expansion on flow cytometry were chosen for sequencing. Germline CDR1 reads SGHVS; CDR2 reads FQNEAQ. J gave up 6 bases and V 1 base, and 14 bases lay outside the gene matches. The CDR3 has 17 residues. Using genomic DNA as the template, TCR beta VDJ and CDR3 profiling was carried out. From the reads, TCRdb called clonotypes with MiXCR, one entry per CDR3 protein. This repertoire shows some 170,000 distinct CDR3 sequences, 60% to 80% found once; its top ten account for more than 35%. A note on this clonotype: The antigen is undetermined.

This clonotype was obtained from a human donor with aplastic anemia. The chain uses TRBV7-8 and TRBJ2-7; TRBD1 matches at 8 bases. Sequencing was done on a sample of sorted CD4+, CD8+, or CD8+CD57+ T cells (not recorded which) from PBMCs. CDR3 sequence (DNA): TGTGCCAGCAGCTTAGTAGGGTTCGGTGCAGGGGGCAGCGAGCAGTACTTC. Its protein is CASSLVGFGAGGSEQYF.